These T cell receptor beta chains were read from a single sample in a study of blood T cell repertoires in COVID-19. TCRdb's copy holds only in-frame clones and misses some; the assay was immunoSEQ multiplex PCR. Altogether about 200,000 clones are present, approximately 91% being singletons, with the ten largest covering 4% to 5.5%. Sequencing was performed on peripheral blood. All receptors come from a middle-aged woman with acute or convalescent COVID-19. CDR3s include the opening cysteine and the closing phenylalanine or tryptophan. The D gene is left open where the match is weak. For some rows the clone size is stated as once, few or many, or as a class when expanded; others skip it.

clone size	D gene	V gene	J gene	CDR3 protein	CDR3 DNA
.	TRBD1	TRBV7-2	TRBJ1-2	CASSLGQGVSGYTF	TGTGCCAGCAGCTTAGGACAGGGGGTGAGTGGCTACACCTTC
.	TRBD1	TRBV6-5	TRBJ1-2	CASRIRQGNYGYTF	TGTGCCAGCAGGATTAGACAGGGAAACTATGGCTACACCTTC
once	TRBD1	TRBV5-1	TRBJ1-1	CASSPGQGAGDTEAFF	TGCGCCAGCAGCCCGGGACAGGGGGCCGGGGACACTGAAGCTTTCTTT
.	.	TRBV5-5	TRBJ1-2	CASSFQISRGSGYTF	TGTGCCAGCAGCTTTCAGATCTCCAGGGGTAGTGGCTACACCTTC
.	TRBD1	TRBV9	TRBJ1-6	CASSDRDRASPLHF	TGTGCCAGCAGTGACCGGGACAGGGCTTCACCCCTCCACTTT
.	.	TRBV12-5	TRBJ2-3	CASGLGLFPTDTQYF	TGTGCTAGTGGTTTGGGACTGTTCCCGACAGATACGCAGTATTTT
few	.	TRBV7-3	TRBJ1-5	CASSLNGQNQPQHF	TGTGCCAGCAGCTTAAACGGACAGAATCAGCCCCAGCATTTT
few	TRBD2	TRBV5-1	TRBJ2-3	CASSPREGETDTQYF	TGCGCCAGCAGTCCCCGGGAGGGGGAGACAGATACGCAGTATTTT
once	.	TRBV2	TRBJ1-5	CASSEAPGISNQPQHF	TGTGCCAGCAGTGAAGCCCCCGGGATCAGCAATCAGCCCCAGCATTTT
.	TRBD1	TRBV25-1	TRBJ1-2	CASSESGTGGYNYGYTF	TGTGCCAGCAGTGAAAGCGGGACAGGGGGCTATAACTATGGCTACACCTTC
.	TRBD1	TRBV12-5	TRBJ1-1	CASGNRDRGQVSTEAFF	TGTGCTAGTGGTAACCGGGACAGGGGGCAAGTAAGCACTGAAGCTTTCTTT
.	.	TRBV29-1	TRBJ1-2	CSVSGTIYGYTF	TGCAGCGTCTCCGGGACAATCTATGGCTACACCTTC
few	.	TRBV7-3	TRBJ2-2	CASSLIGGPNTGELFF	TGTGCCAGCAGCTTAATTGGGGGCCCGAACACCGGGGAGCTGTTTTTT
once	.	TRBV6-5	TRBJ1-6	CASQRAGNSPLHF	TGTGCCAGCCAAAGGGCAGGGAATTCACCCCTCCACTTT
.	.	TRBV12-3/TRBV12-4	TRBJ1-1	CASSLWEGEAFF	TGTGCCAGCAGTTTATGGGAGGGGGAAGCTTTCTTT
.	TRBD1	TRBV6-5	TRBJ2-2	CASTEGTGASGELFF	TGTGCCAGCACCGAGGGGACAGGGGCGAGCGGGGAGCTGTTTTTT
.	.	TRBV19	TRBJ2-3	CASSIGTTISTDTQYF	TGTGCCAGTAGTATAGGGACAACGATTAGCACAGATACGCAGTATTTT
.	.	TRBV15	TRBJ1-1	CATSRGGADTEAFF	TGTGCCACCAGCCGGGGGGGGGCGGACACTGAAGCTTTCTTT
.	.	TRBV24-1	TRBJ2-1	CATSALTGGSSYNEQFF	TGTGCCACCAGTGCACTAACGGGGGGCTCGTCCTACAATGAGCAGTTCTTC
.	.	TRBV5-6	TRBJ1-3	CASSFRQWNTIYF	TGTGCCAGCAGCTTTAGACAGTGGAACACCATATATTTT
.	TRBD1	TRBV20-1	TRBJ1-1	CSASLGGAGNTEAFF	TGCAGTGCTAGTCTAGGGGGCGCGGGGAACACTGAAGCTTTCTTT
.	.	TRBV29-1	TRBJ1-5	CSAKGAGAQPQHF	TGCAGCGCCAAAGGGGCAGGGGCTCAGCCCCAGCATTTT
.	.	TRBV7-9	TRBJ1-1	CASRQVTEAFF	TGTGCCAGCAGGCAGGTCACTGAAGCTTTCTTT
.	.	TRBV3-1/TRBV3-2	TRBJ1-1	CASSQGTVRGTEAFF	TGTGCCAGCAGCCAAGGGACAGTGAGGGGCACTGAAGCTTTCTTT
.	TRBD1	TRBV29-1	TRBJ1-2	CSVSPTGESYGYTF	TGCAGCGTCTCACCGACAGGGGAAAGCTATGGCTACACCTTC
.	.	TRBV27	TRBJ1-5	CASSSAGFSNQPQHF	TGTGCCAGCAGTTCCGCGGGCTTTAGCAATCAGCCCCAGCATTTT
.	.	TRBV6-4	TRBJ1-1	CAKVLAAEAFF	TGTGCCAAGGTTCTAGCGGCTGAAGCTTTCTTT